The next 15 T cell receptor beta chains were all read from a single sample in a study of blood T cell repertoires in COVID-19. Only in-frame clones appear in the TCRdb table, and some are missing; sequencing was by immunoSEQ multiplex PCR. The data show approximately 140,000 clones, roughly 91% seen once. Sequenced material: peripheral blood. The receptors originated from a man aged 50-59 years with active or convalescent COVID-19.

The CDR3 DNA is TGTGCCAGCAGTACAGACAGGTACTCCTACGAGCAGTACTTC. Translated: CASSTDRYSYEQYF. The V call is TRBV27, the J call TRBJ2-7; perhaps TRBD1 as D (6 bases). The CDR3 loop spans 14 amino acids. The V gene's germline CDR1 is MNHEY and CDR2 SMNVEV (reference sequence). V lost 5 bases and J lost 0, with 11 bases in between.

V usage is TRBV29-1 and J usage is TRBJ1-6; D gene uncertain. Trimming removed 7 bases from V and 5 bases from J, with 12 bases in between. This CDR3 contains 13 residues. The germline gives CDR1 SQVTM, CDR2 ANQGSEA. The CDR3 nucleotides are TGCAGCGGCGGGGAGATGGATAATTCACCCCTCCACTTT. This sequence encodes CSGGEMDNSPLHF. Complete variable domain (other parts from reference TRBV29-1 and TRBJ1-6): SAVISQKPSRDICQRGTSLTIQCQVDSQVTMMFWYRQQPGQSLTLIATANQGSEATYESGFVIDKFPISRPNLTFSTLTVSNMSPEDSSIYLCSGGEMDNSPLHFGNGTRLTVT.

This chain connects TRBV29-1 to TRBJ2-7; tentatively, D is TRBD2 (6 bases). CDR3 length: 16 amino acids. Germline V gene sequence: CDR1 SQVTM, CDR2 ANQGSEA. V lost 6 bases and J 3 bases, leaving 24 bases between the germline ends. The CDR3 sequence is CSVRGRTGSPFYEQYF. In DNA, the CDR3 is TGCAGCGTCCGGGGGAGGACGGGAAGCCCTTTCTACGAGCAGTACTTC.

This rearrangement joins TRBV29-1 to TRBJ1-2, with TRBD1 matching 9 bases. The CDR3 sequence is 15 residues long. J was trimmed by 4 bases and V by 2 bases; bases with no gene match: 8. Germline values: CDR1 SQVTM, CDR2 ANQGSEA. This chain's CDR3 is CSVEPGTGRIYGYTF. In DNA, the CDR3 is TGCAGCGTTGAACCCGGGACAGGGCGAATCTATGGCTACACCTTC.

Only a few counts were recorded for this clone. The V and J genes are TRBV7-9 and TRBJ2-7; 9 nucleotides align to TRBD1. V lost 6 bases to trimming and J lost 6 bases; unmatched junction nucleotides: 12. Germline V gives CDR1 SEHNR, CDR2 FQNEAQ (reference sequence). The CDR3 spans 15 residues. The CDR3 nucleotides read TGTGCCAGCAGTTCCCTAACAGGGGGCGGGTCCGAGCAGTACTTC. It codes for CASSSLTGGGSEQYF. The full variable domain, in which reference TRBV7-9 and TRBJ2-7 provide the parts outside the CDR3, is DTGVSQNPRHKITKRGQNVTFRCDPISEHNRLYWYRQTLGQGPEFLTYFQNEAQLEKSRLLSDRFSAERPKGSFSTLEIQRTEQGDSAMYLCASSSLTGGGSEQYFGPGTRLTVT.

The rearrangement joins TRBV28 to TRBJ2-5, with TRBD1 identical over 9 bases. The CDR3 loop spans 14 amino acids. CDR1 is MDHEN and CDR2 is SYDVKM in the germline V gene. Losses at the gene ends were 5 bases for V and 5 bases for J; bases not matched to a gene: 6. For the CDR3, the DNA is TGTGCCAGCAGTAGGAACAGGGGGCAGGAGACCCAGTACTTC. Translating gives CASSRNRGQETQYF.

The chain is built from TRBV30 and TRBJ2-5; 11 bases align to TRBD1. The CDR3 spans 15 residues. V was clipped by 2 bases and J by 1 base; unmatched bases: 3. Looked up from germline, CDR1 is GTSNPN and CDR2 is SVGIG (reference sequence). Here the CDR3 reads CAWSWDRGFQETQYF. In nucleotides, the CDR3 is TGTGCCTGGAGTTGGGACAGGGGGTTCCAAGAGACCCAGTACTTC.

The chain employs TRBV5-4 and TRBJ2-2, with 9 bases identical to TRBD2. After removal of 9 bases from V and 7 bases from J, the junction contained 7 bases not matched to a gene. The CDR3 has 13 amino acids. Germline CDR1 reads SGHNT; CDR2 reads YYREEE (reference sequence). The CDR3 is CATSSGTDGELFF. The CDR3 DNA is TGTGCCACTTCTAGCGGGACGGACGGGGAGCTGTTTTTT.

This chain connects TRBV6-1 to TRBJ2-3; 7 nucleotides align to TRBD2. Germline V gives CDR1 MNHNS, CDR2 SASEGT. J gave up 2 bases and V 3 bases, and 5 bases lay outside the gene matches. This CDR3 spans 15 amino acids. The CDR3 protein is CASSDSLAVTDTQYF. The CDR3 DNA reads TGTGCCAGCAGTGACAGTCTAGCGGTCACAGATACGCAGTATTTT.

The chain joins TRBV28 to TRBJ1-5; TRBD1 is a possible D gene (5 bases). The ends were cut back, 3 bases at V and 10 bases at J, with 28 bases in the middle. The CDR3 extends over 18 amino acids. Germline V CDR1 and CDR2: MDHEN, SYDVKM. For the CDR3, the DNA is TGTGCCAGCAGTTTGGTGGTTAGGGGATCGACAGCCAGGTTACCCCAGCATTTT. Its translation: CASSLVVRGSTARLPQHF.

The rearrangement uses TRBV6-5 and TRBJ1-2; D is unresolved. The CDR3 contains 15 residues. CDR1 and CDR2 (germline): MNHEY, SVGAGI. Trimming left V 0 bases short and J 8 bases short, with 16 bases between. The CDR3 protein is CASSYSKAGLGGYTF. CDR3 sequence (DNA): TGTGCCAGCAGTTACTCGAAGGCGGGGTTAGGCGGCTACACCTTC.

Only one count was recorded for this clone. J is TRBJ2-1 and V is TRBV11-2, with 7 nucleotides matching TRBD2. This CDR3 has 16 residues. V lost 7 bases to trimming and J lost 7 bases; unmatched junction nucleotides: 16. Germline values: CDR1 SGHAT, CDR2 FQNNGV. For the CDR3, the DNA is TGTGCCAGCACCCTCTCCGGGACTAACCCACGTAATGAGCAGTTCTTC. Its protein is CASTLSGTNPRNEQFF.

The rearrangement joins TRBV5-6 to TRBJ1-5; D remains unclear. V lost 0 bases and J 1 base, leaving 14 bases between the germline ends. Germline CDR1 reads SGHDT; CDR2 reads YYEEEE. CDR3 length: 17 residues. CDR3 DNA: TGTGCCAGCAGCTTGGCCGGAAGAGGTAAGAGCAATCAGCCCCAGCATTTT. Translated, it gives CASSLAGRGKSNQPQHF.

The gene calls are TRBV11-3 and TRBJ2-1, with D perhaps TRBD2 (5 bases). The CDR3 has 14 residues. The V gene lost 2 bases and the J gene lost 8 bases, with 13 bases spanning the gap. Per germline, CDR1 SGHNT and CDR2 YENEEA. The CDR3 nucleotides are TGTGCCAGCAGCTTAAGCCGTGGAGGACATGAGCAGTTCTTC. This encodes CASSLSRGGHEQFF.

The rearrangement links TRBV14 to TRBJ2-3; tentative D call: TRBD1 (5 bases). The CDR3 covers 14 residues. V lost 1 base, J lost 4 bases, and 9 bases lay in between. The germline CDR1 and CDR2 sequences are SGHDN and FVKESK. The CDR3 here is CASSQVIRADTQYF. The CDR3 coding sequence is TGTGCCAGCAGCCAAGTCATCAGGGCAGATACGCAGTATTTT. The full variable domain, in which reference TRBV14 and TRBJ2-3 provide the parts outside the CDR3, is EAGVTQFPSHSVIEKGQTVTLRCDPISGHDNLYWYRRVMGKEIKFLLHFVKESKQDESGMPNNRFLAERTGGTYSTLKVQPAELEDSGVYFCASSQVIRADTQYFGPGTRLTVL.